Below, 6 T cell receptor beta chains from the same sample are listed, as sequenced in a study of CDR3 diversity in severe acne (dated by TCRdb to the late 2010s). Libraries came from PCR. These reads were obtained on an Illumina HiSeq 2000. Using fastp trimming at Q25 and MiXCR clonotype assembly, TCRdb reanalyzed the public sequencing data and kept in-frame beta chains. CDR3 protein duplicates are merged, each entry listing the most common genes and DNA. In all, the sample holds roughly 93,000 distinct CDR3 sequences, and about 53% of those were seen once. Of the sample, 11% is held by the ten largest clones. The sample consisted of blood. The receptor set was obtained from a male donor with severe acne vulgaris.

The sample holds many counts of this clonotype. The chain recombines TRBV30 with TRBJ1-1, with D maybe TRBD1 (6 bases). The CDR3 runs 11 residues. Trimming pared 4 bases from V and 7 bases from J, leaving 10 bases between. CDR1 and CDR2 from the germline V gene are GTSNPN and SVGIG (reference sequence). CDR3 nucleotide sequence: TGTGCCTGGAATTCGGACAGTGAAGCTTTCTTT. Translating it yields CAWNSDSEAFF.

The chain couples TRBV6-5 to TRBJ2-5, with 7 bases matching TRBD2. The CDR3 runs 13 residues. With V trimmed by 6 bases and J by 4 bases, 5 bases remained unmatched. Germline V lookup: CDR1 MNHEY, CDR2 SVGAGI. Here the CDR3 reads CASSQTSVETQYF. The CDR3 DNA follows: TGTGCCAGCAGCCAAACTAGCGTAGAGACCCAGTACTTC.

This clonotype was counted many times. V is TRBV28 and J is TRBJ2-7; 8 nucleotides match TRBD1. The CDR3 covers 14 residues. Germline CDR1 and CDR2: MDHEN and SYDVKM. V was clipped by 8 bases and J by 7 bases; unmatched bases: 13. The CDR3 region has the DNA TGTGCCAGCCGCCCCACAGGGGGAGTAGAAGAGCAGTACTTC. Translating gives CASRPTGGVEEQYF.

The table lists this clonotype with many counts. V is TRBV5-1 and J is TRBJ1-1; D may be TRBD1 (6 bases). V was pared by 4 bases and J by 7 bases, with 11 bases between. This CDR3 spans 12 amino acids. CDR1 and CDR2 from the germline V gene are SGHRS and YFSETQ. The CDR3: CASSGVQGEAFF. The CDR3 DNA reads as TGCGCCAGCAGCGGCGTACAGGGTGAAGCTTTCTTT.

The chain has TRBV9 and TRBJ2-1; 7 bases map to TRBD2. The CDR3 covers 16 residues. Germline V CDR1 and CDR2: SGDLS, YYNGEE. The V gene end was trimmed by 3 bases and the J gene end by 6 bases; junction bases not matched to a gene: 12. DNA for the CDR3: TGTGCCAGCAGCGCGCCTTTAGCGGGTGGAACCAATGAGCAGTTCTTC. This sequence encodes CASSAPLAGGTNEQFF. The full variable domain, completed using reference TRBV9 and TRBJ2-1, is DSGVTQTPKHLITATGQRVTLRCSPRSGDLSVYWYQQSLDQGLQFLIQYYNGEERAKGNILERFSAQQFPDLHSELNLSSLELGDSALYFCASSAPLAGGTNEQFFGPGTRLTVL.

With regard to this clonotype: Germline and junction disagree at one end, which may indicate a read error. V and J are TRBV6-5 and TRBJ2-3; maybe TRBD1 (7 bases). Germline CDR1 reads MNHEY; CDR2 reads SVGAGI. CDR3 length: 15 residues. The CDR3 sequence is CAISARDREGGTQYF. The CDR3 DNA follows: TGTGCCATCAGTGCCCGGGACAGAGAGGGAGGTACGCAGTATTTT.